These 20 T cell receptor beta chains originate from one sample sequenced in a study of naive and memory T cell subsets. Both TRBC1 and TRBC2 were covered by a beta constant-region primer of two equimolar oligonucleotides. A single record per CDR3 protein comes from TCRdb applying MiXCR to the UMI-ligation and nested PCR reads. Altogether some 85,000 distinct CDR3 sequences are present, over 10% being singletons, with the ten largest covering 0.9% to 0.95%. Sequencing used central memory CD4+ T cells from blood. All receptors come from a human donor in good health.

This clonotype has a handful of counts. The rearrangement uses TRBV7-3 and TRBJ1-2; TRBD1 is a possible D gene (5 bases). CDR3 length: 13 residues. CDR1 is SGHTA, CDR2 FQGTGA, per germline. V lost 4 bases, J lost 2 bases, and 8 bases lay in between. The CDR3 here is CASSSGQNYGYTF. CDR3 DNA: TGTGCCAGCAGCTCGGGGCAAAACTATGGCTACACCTTC.

J is TRBJ2-1 and V is TRBV2; a possible D gene is TRBD2 (5 bases). This CDR3 region has 13 residues. The V gene lost 1 base and the J gene lost 8 bases, with 9 bases spanning the gap. Germline CDR1 SNHLY, CDR2 FYNNEI. CDR3 sequence: CASSEGLAHEQFF. Here the CDR3 DNA reads TGTGCCAGCAGTGAAGGCCTAGCCCATGAGCAGTTCTTC.

This clonotype turned up a few times. The rearrangement links TRBV20-1 to TRBJ2-7, with unresolved D. There are 14 residues in the CDR3. Trimming stripped 1 base from V and 1 base from J, with 11 bases between. The germline CDR1 and CDR2 sequences are DFQATT and SNEGSKA (reference sequence). The CDR3 region has the DNA TGCAGTGCTAGAGGTCCCCAGCCTTCCTACGAGCAGTACTTC. Protein product: CSARGPQPSYEQYF.

The chain recombines TRBV4-1 with TRBJ1-4; 9 nucleotides match TRBD1. The junction had 10 bases not matched to a gene; V was cut back by 1 base and J by 7 bases. The CDR3 length is 17 residues. In germline, CDR1 is MGHRA, CDR2 YSYEKL. The CDR3 loop reads CASSQGRAGQGGEKLFF. The DNA of the CDR3 is TGCGCCAGCAGCCAAGGCAGGGCGGGACAGGGAGGTGAAAAACTGTTTTTT.

This clonotype was seen a handful of times. The chain links TRBV25-1 to TRBJ2-5; 7 bases are shared with TRBD1. The CDR3 covers 14 residues. Trimming took 4 bases from V and 4 from J; bases not matched to a gene: 6. Looked up from germline, CDR1 is MGHDK and CDR2 is SYGVNS. CDR3 sequence (DNA): TGTGCCAGCAGTGTCGACAGGGTCGGAGAGACCCAGTACTTC. It yields the protein CASSVDRVGETQYF.

This rearrangement joins TRBV20-1 to TRBJ1-1; D might be TRBD1 (5 bases). Germline CDR1 is DFQATT and CDR2 is SNEGSKA (reference sequence). The CDR3 runs 17 residues. The V end was cut by 6 bases, the J end by 0 bases, with 23 bases between. CDR3 sequence reads: CSASSSLGGGLNTEAFF. In DNA form, the CDR3 reads TGCAGTGCGTCATCCTCGTTGGGCGGGGGACTGAACACTGAAGCTTTCTTT.

The chain combines TRBV19 with TRBJ2-3; D remains unclear. The V end was cut by 4 bases, the J end by 2 bases, with 7 bases between. Per the germline V gene, CDR1 is LNHDA and CDR2 is SQIVND (reference sequence). CDR3 size: 13 residues. CDR3 residues: CASSRRTTDTQYF. The CDR3 nucleotides are TGTGCCAGTAGTAGACGTACCACAGATACGCAGTATTTT.

The V gene is TRBV28, the J gene TRBJ1-2; D remains unclear. V lost 6 bases, J lost 4 bases, and 9 bases lay in between. Germline CDR1 reads MDHEN; CDR2 reads SYDVKM. The CDR3 is made up of 12 amino acids. CDR3 coding DNA: TGTGCCAGCAGCCCCAACAGCTATGGCTACACCTTC. It translates to CASSPNSYGYTF.

This clonotype was picked up a small number of times. This rearrangement joins TRBV10-3 to TRBJ2-7, with a weak D call TRBD1 (6 bases). The ends were cut back, 2 bases at V and 0 bases at J, with 8 bases in the middle. The CDR3 length is 14 residues. In germline, CDR1 is ENHRY, CDR2 SYGVKD. The CDR3 here is CAISEDRTSYEQYF. CDR3 coding DNA: TGTGCCATCAGTGAGGACAGGACCTCCTACGAGCAGTACTTC.

The chain couples TRBV7-8 to TRBJ2-3; 10 bases agree with TRBD2. The CDR3 runs to 16 residues. The V and J ends lost 4 bases and 6 bases, in that order; junction bases with no gene match: 10. Germline-derived CDR1 and CDR2 are SGHVS and FQNEAQ. The CDR3 DNA reads as TGTGCCAGCAGCTCCCTGCTAGCGGGAGTTGGGGATACGCAGTATTTT. This translates into CASSSLLAGVGDTQYF.

This clonotype was picked up many times. The genes are TRBV4-2 and TRBJ2-7, with D tentatively TRBD2 (6 bases). Germline V gene sequence: CDR1 LGHNA, CDR2 YNFKEQ. Trimming stripped 5 bases from V and 2 bases from J, with 13 bases between. The CDR3 totals 14 residues. The DNA for the CDR3 is TGTGCCAGCAGCATGGAGAGCGGGCCCTACGAGCAGTACTTC. Translation gives CASSMESGPYEQYF.

This clonotype was picked up a small number of times. The chain links TRBV28 to TRBJ1-1, with a possible D match to TRBD1 (6 bases). V was cut by 6 bases and J by 4 bases, with 24 bases left in between. The CDR3 consists of 17 residues. In germline, CDR1 is MDHEN, CDR2 SYDVKM. The CDR3 DNA reads as TGTGCCAGCAGCTCCGGCGGATCTCCGAGGGGGAGCACTGAAGCTTTCTTT. Protein: CASSSGGSPRGSTEAFF.

This clonotype was detected many times. The V and J genes are TRBV12-3 or TRBV12-4 and TRBJ1-3; D gene uncertain. The CDR3 sequence is 12 residues long. Trimming cost V 6 bases and J 4 bases, with 7 bases left between them. The CDR3, as DNA: TGTGCCAGCAGCCCAGAGGGAAACACCATATATTTT. It codes for CASSPEGNTIYF.

This clonotype was picked up a small number of times. The J gene is TRBJ2-7, the V gene TRBV6-5; D is ambiguous. The CDR3 is 14 amino acids. The V and J ends lost 0 bases and 3 bases respectively, with 9 bases between them. Looked up from germline, CDR1 is MNHEY and CDR2 is SVGAGI. The CDR3: CASSYSVEVYEQYF. The CDR3 DNA follows: TGTGCCAGCAGTTACTCGGTAGAGGTCTACGAGCAGTACTTC.

This clonotype was seen a handful of times. The V call is TRBV12-3 or TRBV12-4, the J call TRBJ2-1, with no clear D. The CDR3 totals 11 residues. The ends were cut back, 3 bases at V and 8 bases at J, with 5 bases in the middle. The CDR3: CASSFEDEQFF. CDR3 in DNA: TGTGCCAGCAGTTTTGAGGATGAGCAGTTCTTC.

The V call is TRBV18, the J call TRBJ2-3; 8 bases fit TRBD2. V dropped 3 bases and J dropped 4; count of bases not matched to a gene: 9. CDR1 KGHSH and CDR2 LQKENI come from the germline V gene. This CDR3 has 16 amino acids. In DNA form, the CDR3 reads TGTGCCAGCTCACCCTCGTATAGCGGGAAACCAGATACGCAGTATTTT. Translation gives CASSPSYSGKPDTQYF. Filled out from reference TRBV18 and TRBJ2-3, the complete variable domain reads NAGVMQNPRHLVRRRGQEARLRCSPMKGHSHVYWYRQLPEEGLKFMVYLQKENIIDESGMPKERFSAEFPKEGPSILRIQQVVRGDSAAYFCASSPSYSGKPDTQYFGPGTRLTVL.

This clonotype was seen a few times. This sequence joins TRBV29-1 and TRBJ2-5; TRBD2 matches 7 bases. V shed 8 bases, J shed 5 bases, and the junction held 17 bases outside the gene matches. Germline V gene sequence: CDR1 SQVTM, CDR2 ANQGSEA. The CDR3 has 15 residues. The CDR3 sequence is CSSLGGRASGETQYF. The DNA of the CDR3 is TGCAGCTCCCTGGGTGGGAGGGCGAGCGGGGAGACCCAGTACTTC.

This clonotype was found many times. This chain connects TRBV6-4 to TRBJ2-1; TRBD1 or TRBD2 may be the D gene (6 bases each). The germline V gene encodes CDR1 MRHNA and CDR2 SNTAGT. CDR3 length: 15 amino acids. V dropped 5 bases and J dropped 5 bases, with 16 bases sitting between them. The CDR3: CASSHEGGVNNEQFF. The CDR3 bases are TGTGCCAGCAGTCACGAGGGGGGAGTAAACAATGAGCAGTTCTTC.

This clonotype was recorded at least ten times. For the CDR3, the DNA is TGCAGCGTTGATCCTGGGGAAGATACGCAGTATTTT. Encoded protein: CSVDPGEDTQYF. The J gene is TRBJ2-3, the V gene TRBV29-1; D gene ambiguous. Germline V lookup: CDR1 SQVTM, CDR2 ANQGSEA. V was shortened by 3 bases and J by 5 bases, with 9 bases between the two germline ends. The CDR3 spans 12 residues.

The sample holds many counts of this clonotype. V usage is TRBV7-3 and J usage is TRBJ2-1; 9 bases map to TRBD1. Losses at the gene ends were 5 bases for V and 4 bases for J; bases not matched to a gene: 6. This CDR3 is 15 amino acids long. Germline lookup yields CDR1 SGHTA and CDR2 FQGTGA. The CDR3 DNA is TGTGCCAGCAGCCCAAGGACAGGGGCATACAATGAGCAGTTCTTC. This encodes CASSPRTGAYNEQFF.